The 4 T cell receptor beta chains below all came from one sample that was sequenced in a study of molecular identifiers for immune sequencing clone quantification. Each CDR3 protein gets one entry after TCRdb re-called the PCR reads with MiXCR. The data contain some 100,000 distinct CDR3 sequences, 36% of them singletons. The sequencing input was naive CD8+ T cells from blood, with Jurkat cell RNA spiked in. The subset was: FACS-sorted CD8+CD4-CCR7+CD45RA+ naive T cells. These receptors all stem from a human donor in good health. Some libraries in this study had Jurkat cell RNA spiked in.

The chain employs TRBV6-2 or TRBV6-3 and TRBJ2-2; no definite D call. Looked up from germline, CDR1 is MNHEY and CDR2 is SVGEGT. Trimming pared 0 bases from V and 7 bases from J, leaving 6 bases between. This CDR3 is 13 amino acids long. As DNA, the CDR3 is TGTGCCAGCAGTTACTCTAGGCACGGGGAGCTGTTTTTT. Translated, it gives CASSYSRHGELFF.

This clonotype was found a few times. The chain couples TRBV28 to TRBJ1-6; 7 nucleotides line up with TRBD1. V shed 6 bases and J 11 bases; nucleotides not matched to a gene: 10. The CDR3 runs to 14 residues. Germline CDR1 is MDHEN and CDR2 is SYDVKM. The CDR3 region is CASSPQGRRTPLHF. The CDR3 DNA reads TGTGCCAGCAGCCCACAGGGGCGGAGGACACCCCTCCACTTT.

As concerns this clonotype: Just one base apart from a much larger clone, this may be a read error. The chain carries TRBV29-1 and TRBJ1-1, with D possibly TRBD1 on 5 matching bases. This CDR3 region has 11 residues. Germline V gives CDR1 SQVTM, CDR2 ANQGSEA. Trimming cost V 3 bases and J 7 bases, with 9 bases left between them. CDR3 DNA sequence: TGCAGCGTTGAGGACAACGTTGAAGCTTTCTTT. Amino acid sequence: CSVEDNVEAFF.

With regard to this clonotype: One base away lies a much larger clone, so this may be a sequencing read error. The CDR3 does not end in the conserved phenylalanine or tryptophan, so this is likely a read error. The chain is built from TRBV28 and TRBJ2-3; D unresolved. There are 15 residues in the CDR3. Germline CDR1 and CDR2: MDHEN and SYDVKM. V lost 0 bases, J lost 3 bases, and 10 bases lay in between. CDR3: CASSLWGIGTDTQYL. As DNA, the CDR3 is TGTGCCAGCAGTTTATGGGGGATAGGGACAGATACGCAGTATCTT.